The sequence of this TCR beta chain was determined in a study of T cells after posttransplantation cyclophosphamide. Only in-frame clones appear in the TCRdb table, and some are missing; sequencing was by immunoSEQ multiplex PCR. The sample has about 21,000 clones, over 75% seen once. As regards this clone: The antigen is undetermined.

Study-level results: Skin or GI-infiltrating T cells shared few TRB sequences with blood. Later blood repertoires were often dominated by clones from the donor CD8+ memory compartment. After PTCy, TRB diversity resembled that of CNI/methotrexate controls.

Sampled 1 year posttransplant, controls received myeloablative marrow transplants, methotrexate and a calcineurin inhibitor. Germline values: CDR1 SGHVS, CDR2 FNYEAQ. The V gene lost 5 bases and the J gene lost 0 bases, with 13 bases spanning the gap. The CDR3 runs 16 residues. This sequence originates from a female patient aged 30 to 40 who received an allogeneic stem cell transplant from an unrelated donor, was CMV-positive, and had acute and chronic GVHD. A subset of T cells may come from the graft donor. The specimen was PBMCs, collected roughly 49 weeks after allogeneic stem cell transplant with calcineurin inhibitor and methotrexate. This chain connects TRBV7-6 to TRBJ2-2, with D maybe TRBD1 (6 bases). CDR3 in amino acids: CASSPDDRSNTGELFF. The CDR3 DNA is TGTGCCAGCAGCCCAGATGACAGGTCGAACACCGGGGAGCTGTTTTTT.